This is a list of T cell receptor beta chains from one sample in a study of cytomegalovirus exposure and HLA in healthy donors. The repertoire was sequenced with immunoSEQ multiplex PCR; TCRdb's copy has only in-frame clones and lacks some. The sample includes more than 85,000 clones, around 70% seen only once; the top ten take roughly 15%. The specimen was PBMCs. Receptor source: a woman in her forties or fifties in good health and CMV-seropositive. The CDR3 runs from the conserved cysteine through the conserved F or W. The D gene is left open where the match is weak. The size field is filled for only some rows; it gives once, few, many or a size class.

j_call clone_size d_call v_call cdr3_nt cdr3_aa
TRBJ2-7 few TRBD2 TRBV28 TGTGCCAGCAGCCCAGGGACTAGCGGTTACGAGCAGTACTTC CASSPGTSGYEQYF
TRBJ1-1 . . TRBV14 TGTGCCAGCAGCCAAGACCTCTCAGGGACTGAAGCTTTCTTT CASSQDLSGTEAFF
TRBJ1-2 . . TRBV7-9 TGTGCCAGCAGCCTCCAAGGGAGTAGGGGCTACACCTTC CASSLQGSRGYTF
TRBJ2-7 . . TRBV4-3 TGCGCCAGCAGCCAGAGTAGCGGCTCCTACGAGCAGTACTTC CASSQSSGSYEQYF
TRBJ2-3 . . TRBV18 TGTGCCAGCTCACCAACTAGCAATACGCAGTATTTT CASSPTSNTQYF
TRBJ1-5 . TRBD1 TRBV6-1 TGTGCCAGCAGCGGGGACAGGGCTAGCAATCAGCCCCAGCATTTT CASSGDRASNQPQHF
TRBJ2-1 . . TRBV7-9 TGTGCCAGCAGCCGTTACGGGGGGCCCTACAATGAGCAGTTCTTC CASSRYGGPYNEQFF
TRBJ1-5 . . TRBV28 TGTGCCAGCACCCTCGGAGGTTATAGCAATCAGCCCCAGCATTTT CASTLGGYSNQPQHF
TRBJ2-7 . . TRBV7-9 TGTGCCAGCAGCAGGACAGTTGGGGGCGAGCAGTACTTC CASSRTVGGEQYF
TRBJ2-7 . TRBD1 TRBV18 TGTGCCAGCTCTCCAGGACAGGCATTTCCCTACGAGCAGTACTTC CASSPGQAFPYEQYF
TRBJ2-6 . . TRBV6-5 TGTGCCAGCAGTTCCACCATCGGCTCTGGGGCCAACGTCCTGACTTTC CASSSTIGSGANVLTF
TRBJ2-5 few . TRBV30 TGTGCCTGGTCCGACAGGAAGGTGTACCAAGAGACCCAGTACTTC CAWSDRKVYQETQYF
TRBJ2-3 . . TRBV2 TGTGCCAGCAGTGAACGACTCCGCACAGATACGCAGTATTTT CASSERLRTDTQYF
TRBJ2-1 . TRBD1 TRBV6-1 TGTGCCAGCACCGATCAGGGGGCCTCCTACAATGAGCAGTTCTTC CASTDQGASYNEQFF
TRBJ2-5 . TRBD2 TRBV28 TGTGCCAGCAGCATAGCGGGAGCCTTGGGTGAGACCCAGTACTTC CASSIAGALGETQYF
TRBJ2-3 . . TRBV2 TGTGCCAGCAGTGAAGCCGGGACTCGCCTAGGGGATACGCAGTATTTT CASSEAGTRLGDTQYF
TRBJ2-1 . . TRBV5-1 TGCGCCAGCAGCGTAGCAGGGATGGGATACAATGAGCAGTTCTTC CASSVAGMGYNEQFF
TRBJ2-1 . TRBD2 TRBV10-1 TGCGCCAGCAGTGAGTCGACGGGAGGGCCGGCCGTATTACAGTTCTTC CASSESTGGPAVLQFF
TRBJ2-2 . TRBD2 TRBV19 TGTGCCAGTACCCGGGACTACCTCACCGGGGAGCTGTTTTTT CASTRDYLTGELFF
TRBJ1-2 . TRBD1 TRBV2 TGTGCCAGCAGTTTAGAAGGGGGCTGGGCTTTCTATGGCTACACCTTC CASSLEGGWAFYGYTF
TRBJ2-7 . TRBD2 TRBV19 TGTGCCAGTAGTATAGGCTCTGGGGGGCGGGGACTAGCGGGACCAAATGCCTACGAGCAGTACTTC CASSIGSGGRGLAGPNAYEQYF
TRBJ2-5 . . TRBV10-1 TGCGCCAGCAGTGAGTCTGAGCGGGCCCAAGAGACCCAGTACTTC CASSESERAQETQYF
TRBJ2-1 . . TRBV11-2 TGTGCCAGCAGCCAGGGGCGAAACAATGAGCAGTTCTTC CASSQGRNNEQFF
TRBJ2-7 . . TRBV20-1 TGCAGTGCCACGACAGCCTACGAGCAGTACTTC CSATTAYEQYF
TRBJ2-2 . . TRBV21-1 TGTGCCAGCAGGGAACTAGCGGGGACGTTCACCGGGGAGCTGTTTTTT CASRELAGTFTGELFF
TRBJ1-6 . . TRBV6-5 TGTGCCAGCAGTTCCCTGGCGGCGCTCCCCCTCCACTTT CASSSLAALPLHF
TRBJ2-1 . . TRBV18 TGTGCCACCGAACCCGACACGGTGCACAATGAGCAGTTCTTC CATEPDTVHNEQFF
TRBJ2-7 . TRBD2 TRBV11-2 TGTGCCAGCAGCTTGGGACTAGCGGATAACTACGAGCAGTACTTC CASSLGLADNYEQYF
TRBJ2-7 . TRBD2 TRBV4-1 TGCGCCAGCAGCCAGGGGACTAGCGGAGCCCAGTACTTC CASSQGTSGAQYF
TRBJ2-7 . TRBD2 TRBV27 TGTGCCAGCAGTGGCCCCGGGACTAAGTTTTCCTACGAGCAGTACTTC CASSGPGTKFSYEQYF
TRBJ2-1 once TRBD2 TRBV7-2 TGTGCCAGCAGCTTAGCGGGGGTCGGTAGCGGGCGCCCCCAGTTCTTC CASSLAGVGSGRPQFF
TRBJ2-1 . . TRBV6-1 TGTGCCAGCAGTGAAGGGACAAGGGAATCCAATGAGCAGTTCTTC CASSEGTRESNEQFF
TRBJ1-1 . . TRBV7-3 TGTGCCAGCAGCTTTGGGGACTATGATGAAGCTTTCTTT CASSFGDYDEAFF
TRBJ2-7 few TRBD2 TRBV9 TGTGCCAGCAGCCGGCTTACCACGGCTAGCGGGTACGAGCAGTACTTC CASSRLTTASGYEQYF
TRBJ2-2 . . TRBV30 TGTGCCTGGAGTAGATTAGCGGTAGATTCCGGGGAGCTGTTTTTT CAWSRLAVDSGELFF
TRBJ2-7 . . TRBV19 TGTGCCACCAGGACCTCAGGGGCCTACGAGCAGTACTTC CATRTSGAYEQYF
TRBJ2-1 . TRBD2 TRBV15 TGTGCCACCAGCAGAGTCGGACTAGCGGGAATGCAGTTCTTC CATSRVGLAGMQFF
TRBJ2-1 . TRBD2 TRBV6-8 TGTGCCAGCAGTTACCCGACGACTAGCCCTACATACAATGAGCAGTTCTTC CASSYPTTSPTYNEQFF
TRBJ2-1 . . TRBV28 TGTGCCAGCAGTTTACCTAGAAATGAGCAGTTCTTC CASSLPRNEQFF
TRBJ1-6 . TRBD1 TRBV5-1 TGCGCCAGCAGCTTGGGGACAGGGGTTTCACCCCTCCACTTT CASSLGTGVSPLHF
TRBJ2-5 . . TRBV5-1 TGCGCCAGCAGCTTGAGGGAGTTATCTCAAGAGACCCAGTACTTC CASSLRELSQETQYF
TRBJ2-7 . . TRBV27 TGTGCCAGCAGTTTACCGTCCTACGAGCAGTACTTC CASSLPSYEQYF